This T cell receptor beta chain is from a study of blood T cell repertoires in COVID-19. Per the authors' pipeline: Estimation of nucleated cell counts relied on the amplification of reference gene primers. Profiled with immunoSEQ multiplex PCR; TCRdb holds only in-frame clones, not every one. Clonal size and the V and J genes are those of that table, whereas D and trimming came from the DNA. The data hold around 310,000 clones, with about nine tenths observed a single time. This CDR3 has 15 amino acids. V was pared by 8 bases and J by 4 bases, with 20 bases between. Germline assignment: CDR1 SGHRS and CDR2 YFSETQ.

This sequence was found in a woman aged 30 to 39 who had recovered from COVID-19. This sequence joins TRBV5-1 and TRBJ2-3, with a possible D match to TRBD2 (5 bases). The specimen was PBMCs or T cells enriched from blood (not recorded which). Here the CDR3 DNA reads TGCGCCAGTAAACGGGATGGTGGTCGGGCAGATACGCAGTATTTT. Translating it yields CASKRDGGRADTQYF. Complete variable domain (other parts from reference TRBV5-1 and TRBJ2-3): KAGVTQTPRYLIKTRGQQVTLSCSPISGHRSVSWYQQTPGQGLQFLFEYFSETQRNKGNFPGRFSGRQFSNSRSEMNVSTLELGDSALYLCASKRDGGRADTQYFGPGTRLTVL.